Listed below are T cell receptor beta chains from one sample, sequenced in a study of T cells after yellow fever vaccination. In TCRdb, the 5' RACE reads were re-called with MiXCR into one record per CDR3 protein. The profile shows 310,000 or so distinct CDR3 sequences, around 6.8% of them singletons. Sequencing was performed on PBMCs, taken approximately 47 days after the first yellow fever vaccination. Receptors originate from a man younger than 30 who received the YFV17D yellow fever vaccine. Both conserved end residues are part of each CDR3. A D gene is named only where the DNA matches it firmly. The size of a clone is reported for some rows only, either as once, few or many, or as a class for expanded clones.

clone size	D gene	V gene	J gene	CDR3 DNA	CDR3 protein
.	.	TRBV6-5	TRBJ2-2	TGTGCCAGCAGTTCCGGGACACACGGGGAGCTGTTTTTT	CASSSGTHGELFF
.	.	TRBV12-3/TRBV12-4	TRBJ2-4	TGTGCCAGCAGTAAGGGGGGTGCCAAAAACATTCAGTGCTTC	CASSKGGAKNIQCF
.	.	TRBV5-4	TRBJ2-7	TGTGCCAGCAGCTTTCAGGGGACCTACGAGCAGTACTTC	CASSFQGTYEQYF
many	.	TRBV2	TRBJ2-5	TGTGCCAGCAGTGATTTAACCGTAATGGAGACCCAGTACTTC	CASSDLTVMETQYF
.	.	TRBV4-2	TRBJ2-1	TGTGCCAGCAGCCACCCCATGCGCGGGACGAGCAGCTCCTACAATGAGCAGTTCTTC	CASSHPMRGTSSSYNEQFF
few	TRBD2	TRBV27	TRBJ2-2	TGTGCCAGCAGTTTCTACGGGACTAGCGGACTGAACACCGGGGAGCTGTTTTTT	CASSFYGTSGLNTGELFF
.	.	TRBV12-3/TRBV12-4	TRBJ2-7	TGTGCCAGCAGTTCATCGTCCGGGACGGCATACGAGCAGTACTTC	CASSSSSGTAYEQYF
.	.	TRBV5-1	TRBJ2-5	TGCGCCAGCAGCCCCCTGTGGGTCGAAGAGACCCAGTACTTC	CASSPLWVEETQYF
many	.	TRBV5-1	TRBJ2-5	TGCGCCAGCAGCTTGCCGGAGGGCAGGGACCAAGAGACCCAGTACTTC	CASSLPEGRDQETQYF
many	.	TRBV12-3/TRBV12-4	TRBJ2-5	TGTGCCAGCACCCTGGGTTCCATTGGCTACCAAGAGACCCAGTACTTC	CASTLGSIGYQETQYF
.	TRBD1	TRBV7-8	TRBJ2-1	TGTGCCAGCAGCCCACGGAAACCCGGGACAGGGACCTACAATGAGCAGTTCTTC	CASSPRKPGTGTYNEQFF
.	.	TRBV7-6	TRBJ2-2	TGTGCCAGCAGGAGGTCGGCCGGGGAGCTGTTTTTT	CASRRSAGELFF
few	TRBD1	TRBV12-3/TRBV12-4	TRBJ1-5	TGTGCCAGCAATACGGGACAGAAAAATCAGCCCCAGCATTTT	CASNTGQKNQPQHF
few	.	TRBV7-2	TRBJ2-1	TGTGCCAGCAGCGTCGGAGGAACGGGGATACAAAATGAGCAGTTCTTC	CASSVGGTGIQNEQFF
.	TRBD2	TRBV11-2	TRBJ2-1	TGTGCCAGCAGCTTAGAGCTTCTAGCGGGGGCCCCCTACAATGAGCAGTTCTTC	CASSLELLAGAPYNEQFF
many	TRBD1	TRBV10-3	TRBJ1-2	TGTGCCATCATGGGACAGGCGAAGGACTATGGCTACACCTTC	CAIMGQAKDYGYTF
many	TRBD1	TRBV7-9	TRBJ2-5	TGTGCCAGCAGCTCCCTGGACAGGGGGCGCGGGGAGACCCAGTACTTC	CASSSLDRGRGETQYF
few	TRBD1	TRBV7-3	TRBJ2-3	TGTGCCAGCAGCTTAACACATACCGACAGGGTGAGAGATACGCAGTATTTT	CASSLTHTDRVRDTQYF
few	.	TRBV6-1	TRBJ2-7	TGTGCCAGCGGGGAGCCAGGCCTAGTCCACGAGCAGTACTTC	CASGEPGLVHEQYF
.	.	TRBV6-5	TRBJ2-1	TGTGCCAGCAGTTACGAGACGGGAAGCTCCTACAATGAGCAGTTCTTC	CASSYETGSSYNEQFF
few	.	TRBV12-5	TRBJ1-2	TGTGCTAGTGGTGCTGACAGCGACTACACCTTC	CASGADSDYTF
few	TRBD1	TRBV7-2	TRBJ2-4	TGTGCCAGCAGCCAAGGATGGGACAGGGCTAATGACATTCAGTACTTC	CASSQGWDRANDIQYF
few	.	TRBV5-1	TRBJ2-1	TGCGCCAGCAGCTTAGACATTAATGAGCAGTTCTTC	CASSLDINEQFF
few	.	TRBV11-2	TRBJ1-2	TGTGCCAGCAGCTTAGGCAACAAGTATGGCTACACCTTC	CASSLGNKYGYTF
few	.	TRBV7-9	TRBJ2-2	TGTGCCAGCAGCTTAACGAGCCTAGCCGGGGAGCTGTTTTTT	CASSLTSLAGELFF
.	.	TRBV6-1	TRBJ1-1	TGTGCCAGCAGACTACAGGTTTCGAGCACTGAAGCTTTCTTT	CASRLQVSSTEAFF
.	.	TRBV7-7	TRBJ2-5	TGTGCTAGCAGCCTAATGGCAGGGGAAGAGGCCCAGTACTTC	CASSLMAGEEAQYF
many	TRBD2	TRBV28	TRBJ2-4	TGTGCCAGCAGTTTACTTTTTCGTCACGGACTAGCGGGGGCACCCCTAGCCAAAAACATTCAGTACTTC	CASSLLFRHGLAGAPLAKNIQYF
few	.	TRBV6-1	TRBJ2-5	TGTGCCAGCAGCCGCTCAAGGGCGGAGACCCAGTACTTC	CASSRSRAETQYF
few	TRBD1	TRBV30	TRBJ2-2	TGTGGGTTGGAGACAGGGGGCGCCCTCGGGGAGCTGTTTTTT	CGLETGGALGELFF
few	TRBD1	TRBV5-1	TRBJ1-5	TGCGCCAGCAGCCCGGACAGGATCGATCAGCCCCAGCATTTT	CASSPDRIDQPQHF
.	TRBD2	TRBV28	TRBJ2-1	TGTGCCAGCAGTCGTCCCGGGACTAGCGGGGTAAATGAGCAGTTCTTC	CASSRPGTSGVNEQFF
many	.	TRBV7-2	TRBJ2-7	TGTGCCAGCAGCTTAGTCCAGGGATCCTACGAGCAGTACTTC	CASSLVQGSYEQYF
.	.	TRBV19	TRBJ2-3	TGTGCCAGTAGTATTGAGGTGGCAGATACGCAGTATTTT	CASSIEVADTQYF
few	TRBD1	TRBV7-2	TRBJ2-7	TGTGCCAGCAGCTCGACAGGGAACGAGCAGCACTTC	CASSSTGNEQHF
few	.	TRBV7-2	TRBJ1-1	TGTGCCAGCAGGTTACTACCGGGGGAGTCGGCTTTCTTT	CASRLLPGESAFF
many	TRBD1	TRBV6-1	TRBJ1-2	TGTGCCAGCAGCCCTGCGATTGGGACAGGGACGTCCTTTTTCTATGGCTACACCTTC	CASSPAIGTGTSFFYGYTF
few	.	TRBV10-3	TRBJ2-5	TGTGCCATCAGTGAAACCCCCAGCGGACAAACGGAGACCCAGTACTTC	CAISETPSGQTETQYF
few	TRBD2	TRBV5-1	TRBJ2-1	TGCGCCAGCAGCTTGGACATCGGGGGGGCCGGTGAGCAGTTCTTC	CASSLDIGGAGEQFF
few	TRBD1	TRBV5-4	TRBJ2-3	TGTGCCAGCAGCCCGGGGACAGGGACAGGAGATACGCAGTATTTT	CASSPGTGTGDTQYF
.	.	TRBV5-4	TRBJ2-2	TGTGCCAGCACCCCTACCGGGGGGCGAAGCACCGGGGAGCTGTTTTTT	CASTPTGGRSTGELFF
many	.	TRBV18	TRBJ1-6	TGTGCCAGCTCACCCGCCCCCAATTCACCCCTCCACTTT	CASSPAPNSPLHF
many	.	TRBV5-1	TRBJ2-7	TGCGCCAGCAGCCTAGTGGACCGCGAGCAGTACTTC	CASSLVDREQYF
.	.	TRBV4-1	TRBJ1-1	TGCGCCAGCAGCCAAAGGGGAAGGAGCACTGAAGCTTTCTTT	CASSQRGRSTEAFF
few	TRBD1	TRBV7-2	TRBJ1-4	TGTGCCAGCACCTCAGGGGGTAATGAAAAACTGTTTTTT	CASTSGGNEKLFF
many	.	TRBV12-1	TRBJ2-5	TGTGCCAGCAAGTGGGGGGAGACCCAGTACTTC	CASKWGETQYF
many	TRBD1	TRBV15	TRBJ1-6	TGTGCCACCAGCACCGGACAGGGGTCGAATTCACCCCTCCACTTT	CATSTGQGSNSPLHF
few	.	TRBV24-1	TRBJ2-2	TGTGCCACCAGTGATTTGCACAACACCGGGGAGCTGTTTTTT	CATSDLHNTGELFF